These 14 T cell receptor beta chains were sequenced from one sample in a study of control samples from healthy donors and cancer patients. Sequencing was performed with immunoSEQ multiplex PCR; in TCRdb, only in-frame clones are kept and a portion is missing. The profile shows tens of thousands of clones, about 92% of them singletons. Specimen: PBMCs. These receptors were obtained from a man between 35 and 55 years old with colorectal cancer.

The genes are TRBV5-1 and TRBJ2-2; D tentatively fits TRBD1 or TRBD2 (5 bases each). Germline CDR1 SGHRS, CDR2 YFSETQ. This CDR3 region has 14 residues. Trimming took 2 bases from V and 4 from J, leaving 9 bases between them. CDR3 sequence: CASSLTGATGELFF. Written as DNA, the CDR3 is TGCGCCAGCAGCTTAACCGGGGCCACCGGGGAGCTGTTTTTT.

This clone was found a few times. V gene TRBV30 combines with J gene TRBJ1-2; the D is unclear. The CDR3 has 9 amino acids. Germline lookup yields CDR1 GTSNPN and CDR2 SVGIG (reference sequence). The CDR3 DNA reads as TGTGCGGTCAGTGGAGGCTACACCTTC. Its translation: CAVSGGYTF. Using reference TRBV30 and TRBJ1-2 for the parts outside the CDR3, the full variable domain is SQTIHQWPATLVQPVGSPLSLECTVEGTSNPNLYWYRQAAGRGLQLLFYSVGIGQISSEVPQNLSASRPQDRQFILSSKKLLLSDSGFYLCAVSGGYTFGSGTRLTVV.

The chain joins TRBV12-5 to TRBJ1-1; unclear D gene. Per the germline V gene, CDR1 is LGHNT and CDR2 is FRNRAP. This CDR3 region has 12 residues. Deletions cut 7 bases from V and 4 bases from J, with 10 bases between. CDR3 DNA sequence: TGTGCTAGTGCCTTAAAAGGCACTGAAGCTTTCTTT. It codes for CASALKGTEAFF.

The chain is built from TRBV30 and TRBJ1-1; TRBD1 agrees at 9 bases. Germline V gene data show CDR1 as GTSNPN and CDR2 as SVGIG (reference sequence). Trimming took 2 bases from V and 3 from J; bases not matched to a gene: 4. The length of the CDR3 is 14 residues. The CDR3 reads CAWSLQGADTEAFF. The CDR3 region has the DNA TGTGCCTGGAGTTTACAGGGGGCTGACACTGAAGCTTTCTTT.

The V and J genes are TRBV30 and TRBJ2-5; D tentatively fits TRBD1 or TRBD2 (5 bases each). This CDR3 has 15 residues. Germline V gene sequence: CDR1 GTSNPN, CDR2 SVGIG (reference sequence). V lost 2 bases and J lost 2, with 15 bases in between. For the CDR3, the DNA is TGTGCCTGGAGTTGGGACCCAGGGCTTCAAGAGACCCAGTACTTC. Its translation is CAWSWDPGLQETQYF.

V gene TRBV24-1 combines with J gene TRBJ2-5; D gene unclear. CDR1 is KGHDR, CDR2 SFDVKD, per germline. The CDR3 covers 12 residues. Trimming removed 3 bases at V and 5 bases at J, with 6 bases between. The CDR3 here is CATSDPDETQYF. The CDR3 region has the DNA TGTGCCACCAGTGATCCTGATGAGACCCAGTACTTC.

The chain couples TRBV6-5 to TRBJ2-1, with D perhaps TRBD1 or TRBD2 (5 bases each). Per germline, CDR1 MNHEY and CDR2 SVGAGI. Trimming cost V 7 bases and J 4 bases, with 11 bases left between them. This CDR3 is built from 13 residues. The CDR3 DNA reads TGTGCCAGCACCGAGAGGGGATACAATGAGCAGTTCTTC. This sequence encodes CASTERGYNEQFF.

The chain links TRBV5-1 to TRBJ2-6; tentatively, D is TRBD2 (5 bases). V lost 2 bases and J 0 bases, leaving 15 bases between the germline ends. The CDR3 extends over 18 amino acids. The germline CDR1 and CDR2 sequences are SGHRS and YFSETQ. The CDR3 spells CASSFRGGRSSGANVLTF. The CDR3, as DNA: TGCGCCAGCAGCTTTCGGGGTGGACGGAGCTCTGGGGCCAACGTCCTGACTTTC.

This clone has a single count. The chain uses TRBV6-5 and TRBJ2-1; TRBD1 aligns across 8 bases. V trimming: 6 bases; J trimming: 12 bases; junction bases outside the gene matches: 10. The germline V gene encodes CDR1 MNHEY and CDR2 SVGAGI. The CDR3 contains 13 residues. CDR3 DNA sequence: TGTGCCAGCAGATGGCTTGTCGACAGGGGGCAGTTCTTC. This translates into CASRWLVDRGQFF.

J is TRBJ1-5 and V is TRBV28; possibly TRBD1 for D (6 bases). The CDR3 runs 15 residues. Trimming stripped 3 bases from V and 7 bases from J, with 16 bases between. Germline V lookup: CDR1 MDHEN, CDR2 SYDVKM. The CDR3 sequence is CASSFARGGWQPQHF. As DNA, the CDR3 is TGTGCCAGCAGTTTTGCCAGGGGCGGCTGGCAGCCCCAGCATTTT.

This sequence joins TRBV10-3 and TRBJ2-7; D is unresolved. The germline V gene has CDR1 ENHRY and CDR2 SYGVKD. V dropped 0 bases and J dropped 7 bases, with 13 bases sitting between them. CDR3 size: 14 residues. The CDR3, as DNA: TGTGCCATCAGTGAGTCAGATGGAGTCTGGGAGCAGTACTTC. It specifies CAISESDGVWEQYF.

V gene TRBV10-2 combines with J gene TRBJ2-3; TRBD2 agrees at 16 bases. Germline CDR1 reads WSHSY; CDR2 reads SAAADI. Germline trimming cut 4 bases from V and 0 bases from J; bases unmatched to any gene: 10. The CDR3 has 20 residues. This CDR3 is CASSVPGLAGGPLSTDTQYF. The CDR3 region has the DNA TGCGCCAGCAGTGTTCCGGGACTAGCGGGAGGGCCCCTCAGCACAGATACGCAGTATTTT.

This clone came up a few times. The chain links TRBV25-1 to TRBJ1-6, with 10 bases lining up with TRBD1. CDR1 MGHDK and CDR2 SYGVNS come from the germline V gene. The CDR3 has 15 residues. The ends lost 3 bases at V and 9 bases at J; junction bases unmatched: 5. This CDR3 is CASSDTDRGGSPLHF. Written as DNA, the CDR3 is TGTGCCAGCAGTGACACGGACAGGGGGGGTTCACCCCTCCACTTT.

The chain has TRBV30 and TRBJ2-2; 16 positions agree with TRBD2. The junction had 8 bases not matched to a gene; V was cut back by 3 bases and J by 1 base. Per germline, CDR1 GTSNPN and CDR2 SVGIG (reference sequence). There are 19 residues in the CDR3. The CDR3 is CAWRSGLAGGPRNTGELFF. CDR3 coding DNA: TGTGCCTGGAGATCGGGACTAGCGGGAGGGCCAAGGAACACCGGGGAGCTGTTTTTT. Based on the CDR3 plus reference TRBV30 and TRBJ2-2, the full variable domain is SQTIHQWPATLVQPVGSPLSLECTVEGTSNPNLYWYRQAAGRGLQLLFYSVGIGQISSEVPQNLSASRPQDRQFILSSKKLLLSDSGFYLCAWRSGLAGGPRNTGELFFGEGSRLTVL.